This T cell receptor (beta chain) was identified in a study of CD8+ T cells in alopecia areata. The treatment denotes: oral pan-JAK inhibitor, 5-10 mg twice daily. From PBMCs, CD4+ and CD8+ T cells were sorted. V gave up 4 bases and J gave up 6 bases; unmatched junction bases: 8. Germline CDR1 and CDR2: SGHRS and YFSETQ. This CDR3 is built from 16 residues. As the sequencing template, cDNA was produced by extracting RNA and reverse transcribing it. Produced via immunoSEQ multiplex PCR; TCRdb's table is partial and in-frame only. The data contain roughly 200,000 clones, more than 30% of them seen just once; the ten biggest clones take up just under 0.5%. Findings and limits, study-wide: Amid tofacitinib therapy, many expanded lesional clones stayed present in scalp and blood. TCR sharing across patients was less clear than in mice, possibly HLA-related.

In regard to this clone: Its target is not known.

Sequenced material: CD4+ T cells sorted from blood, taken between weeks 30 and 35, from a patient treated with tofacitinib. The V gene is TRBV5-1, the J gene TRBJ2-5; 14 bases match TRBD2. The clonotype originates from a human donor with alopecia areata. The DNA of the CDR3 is TGCGCCAGCAGCATTTCGACTAGCGGGGGGGCACAGACCCAGTACTTC. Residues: CASSISTSGGAQTQYF.